The 13 T cell receptor beta chains below were found in one sample sequenced in a study of T cell repertoires in cytomegalovirus infection. TCRdb passed the reads through MiXCR, listing each CDR3 protein once. The data show about 230,000 distinct CDR3 sequences, with 22% seen just once and 15% to 20% held by the top ten. The sequenced sample consisted of CD8+ T cells from PBMCs. All receptors come from a human donor in good health (CMV status not recorded). Some clones in this sample may be carry-over from other donors' samples.

This clonotype was recorded a few times. This chain connects TRBV24-1 to TRBJ2-2, with 7 bases lining up with TRBD1. From germline, CDR1 is KGHDR and CDR2 SFDVKD. The J segment lost 3 bases and the V segment lost 4 bases, leaving 4 bases of the junction unmatched. The CDR3 is 15 residues long. The CDR3 DNA reads TGTGCCACCAGTGAGTCACAGGGGTACACCGGGGAGCTGTTTTTT. As protein: CATSESQGYTGELFF.

The chain uses TRBV15 and TRBJ2-2, with 10 positions matching TRBD1. Germline V gene data show CDR1 as LNHNV and CDR2 as YYDKDF (reference sequence). The CDR3 loop spans 16 amino acids. V dropped 5 bases and J dropped 5; count of bases not matched to a gene: 8. Written as DNA, the CDR3 is TGTGCCACCAGCGCCGGACAGGGGGTTCGGACCGGGGAGCTGTTTTTT. It translates to CATSAGQGVRTGELFF.

The table lists this clonotype with a few counts. This chain links TRBV25-1 with TRBJ2-7; tentative D call: TRBD1 (5 bases). CDR3 length equals 14 residues. V dropped 3 bases and J dropped 3 bases, with 12 bases sitting between them. Germline CDR1 reads MGHDK; CDR2 reads SYGVNS. The CDR3 sequence is CASSEWGPHYEQYF. The CDR3 nucleotides read TGTGCCAGCAGTGAGTGGGGCCCGCACTACGAGCAGTACTTC.

A few counts support this clonotype. The chain couples TRBV5-5 to TRBJ2-7; no reliable D call. The CDR3 contains 13 residues. The V end lost 2 bases, the J end lost 2 bases, and 8 bases lay between the germline ends. Germline V gene sequence: CDR1 SGHKS, CDR2 YYEKEE (reference sequence). CDR3 in DNA: TGTGCCAGCAGCTTTACCAGTGCCTACGAGCAGTACTTC. Its protein product is CASSFTSAYEQYF.

A few counts support this clonotype. The rearrangement joins TRBV2 to TRBJ1-5, with D perhaps matching TRBD1 (5 bases). Trimming stripped 4 bases from V and 5 bases from J, with 21 bases between. The CDR3 is 17 residues long. Germline CDR1 and CDR2: SNHLY and FYNNEI. CDR3 nucleotide sequence: TGTGCCAGCAGTGGGGCTCCGGGGGTTTCCGCTTATCAGCCCCAGCATTTT. It translates to CASSGAPGVSAYQPQHF.

The chain uses TRBV5-6 and TRBJ1-2, with a weak D call TRBD1 (6 bases). The CDR3 covers 15 residues. Germline values: CDR1 SGHDT, CDR2 YYEEEE. V was trimmed by 2 bases and J by 1 base, leaving 12 bases between them. In DNA, the CDR3 is TGTGCCAGCAGCTTCTGGACAGAGATTAACTATGGCTACACCTTC. Protein sequence: CASSFWTEINYGYTF.

This clonotype was detected many times. The chain carries TRBV7-7 and TRBJ2-1, with D maybe TRBD1 (6 bases). Germline values: CDR1 SSHAT, CDR2 FNYEAQ (reference sequence). V gave up 1 base and J gave up 9 bases, with 10 bases separating them. The CDR3 loop spans 13 amino acids. CDR3 sequence: CASSLGGPSEQFF. In nucleotides, the CDR3 is TGTGCCAGCAGCTTAGGGGGGCCAAGTGAGCAGTTCTTC.

This clonotype occurred many times. This chain uses TRBV5-4 with TRBJ2-1; D may be TRBD2 (5 bases). Trimming cost V 4 bases and J 8 bases, with 16 bases left between them. The CDR3 is 14 residues long. Looked up from germline, CDR1 is SGHNT and CDR2 is YYREEE (reference sequence). The CDR3 bases are TGTGCCAGCAGCACCCGGGGATTCATCGATGAGCAGTTCTTC. It is translated as CASSTRGFIDEQFF.

The chain uses TRBV28 and TRBJ2-7; D is unresolved. V was trimmed by 2 bases and J by 0 bases, leaving 11 bases between them. The CDR3 is 15 amino acids. CDR1 and CDR2 from the germline V gene are MDHEN and SYDVKM. The CDR3 coding sequence is TGTGCCAGCAGTTTACCCCCTAACCTCTCCTACGAGCAGTACTTC. It is translated as CASSLPPNLSYEQYF.

The rearrangement joins TRBV28 to TRBJ2-7; perhaps TRBD1 as D (6 bases). V dropped 3 bases and J dropped 1 base, with 10 bases sitting between them. Germline V gives CDR1 MDHEN, CDR2 SYDVKM. The CDR3 has 14 residues. The CDR3 region is CASSFRGLSYEQYF. The CDR3 DNA reads TGTGCCAGCAGTTTCAGGGGATTATCCTACGAGCAGTACTTC.

Details on this clonotype: This clone may be a read error of a much larger clone one base away. The V gene is TRBV12-3 or TRBV12-4, the J gene TRBJ2-3, with a possible D match to TRBD2 (5 bases). Trimming took 1 base from V and 2 from J, leaving 13 bases between them. The CDR3 has 16 amino acids. In DNA form, the CDR3 reads TGTGCCAGCAGTTTAGGTCTGGAACTAGACACAGATACGCAGTATTTT. Its translation: CASSLGLELDTDTQYF.

This clonotype was observed a handful of times. V is TRBV6-5 and J is TRBJ2-1, with 8 bases fitting TRBD1. The CDR3 loop spans 14 amino acids. Per the germline V gene, CDR1 is MNHEY and CDR2 is SVGAGI. J gave up 7 bases and V 0 bases, and 2 bases lay outside the gene matches. The CDR3 spells CASSYSTGGNEQFF. The CDR3 nucleotides are TGTGCCAGCAGTTACTCTACAGGGGGGAATGAGCAGTTCTTC.

This clonotype came up a few times. The chain carries TRBV20-1 and TRBJ2-1; D is undetermined. This CDR3 comprises 14 residues. Between the trimmed V and J ends, which lost 8 bases and 0 bases, there was a span of 14 bases. The germline gives CDR1 DFQATT, CDR2 SNEGSKA (reference sequence). CDR3 loop: CSTSHPGSYNEQFF. The CDR3, as DNA: TGCAGTACCTCACATCCCGGCTCCTACAATGAGCAGTTCTTC.